This entry features one TCR beta chain sequence. Its target is unknown. This entry is derived from a study of T-cell memory formation after mild COVID-19. TCR alpha and TCR beta cDNA libraries carrying sample barcodes and UMIs were produced by 5'RACE using constant-segment primers. TCRdb re-derived calls from the 5' RACE reads in MiXCR, one entry per CDR3 protein. The sample carries over 150,000 distinct CDR3 sequences, approximately 12% recorded once. Germline CDR1 DFQATT, CDR2 SNEGSKA (reference sequence). V shed 0 bases, J shed 6 bases, and the junction held 8 bases outside the gene matches. The CDR3 loop spans 15 amino acids. Broader study findings: Some clones that responded were present in memory (sampled pre-infection), which suggests cross-reactive memory joined. In second-wave clones peaking day 37, SARS-CoV-2 specificity remained unconfirmed. The study found balanced CD4/CD8 in clones contracting day 15 to 85 and a CD4+ lean in later expanders.

The chain links TRBV20-1 to TRBJ1-2; 9 bases agree with TRBD1. This TCR came from a man aged 18 to 29 who had mild COVID-19 (a few samples of this study predate the infection). Cell type and time point are not known. Sequencing was performed on PBMCs or a T cell subset sorted from them (not recorded which). This CDR3 is CSARDLTGTGHGYTF. CDR3 in DNA: TGCAGTGCTAGAGATCTAACCGGGACAGGGCATGGCTACACCTTC.